These 10 T cell receptor beta chains share one sample of origin, sequenced in a study of cytomegalovirus exposure and HLA in healthy donors. Both 60 Vbeta primers and 13 Jbeta primers went into the PCR. The protocol was immunoSEQ multiplex PCR, while the TCRdb copy is restricted to in-frame clones and leaves out a portion. Of 150,000 or so clones listed, around three quarters are singletons. Sequencing was done on a sample of PBMCs. Receptor source: a male donor in good health and CMV-seronegative.

This clone was seen just once. This chain links TRBV6-1 with TRBJ2-1; unclear D gene. Germline lookup yields CDR1 MNHNS and CDR2 SASEGT. This CDR3 has 15 amino acids. The ends were cut back, 6 bases at V and 5 bases at J, with 17 bases in the middle. The CDR3 nucleotides read TGTGCCAGCAGGTTGACTCCTCAAGCAAACAATGAGCAGTTCTTC. As protein: CASRLTPQANNEQFF.

The chain joins TRBV18 to TRBJ1-2; the match to TRBD1 covers 11 bases. CDR1 KGHSH and CDR2 LQKENI come from the germline V gene. This CDR3 is 15 amino acids long. J was trimmed by 4 bases and V by 3 bases; bases with no gene match: 4. Here the CDR3 reads CASSPDRGPSYGYTF. The CDR3 nucleotides read TGTGCCAGCTCACCGGACAGGGGGCCATCCTATGGCTACACCTTC. The full variable domain, with the rest looked up from reference TRBV18 and TRBJ1-2, is NAGVMQNPRHLVRRRGQEARLRCSPMKGHSHVYWYRQLPEEGLKFMVYLQKENIIDESGMPKERFSAEFPKEGPSILRIQQVVRGDSAAYFCASSPDRGPSYGYTFGSGTRLTVV.

This clone was detected a few times. The chain has TRBV5-1 and TRBJ1-1, with 7 bases lining up with TRBD1. The CDR3 contains 16 residues. CDR1 is SGHRS and CDR2 is YFSETQ in the germline V gene. V shed 0 bases and J 0 bases; nucleotides not matched to a gene: 5. The CDR3 reads CASSLVPDRVNTEAFF. Written as DNA, the CDR3 is TGCGCCAGCAGCTTGGTGCCCGACAGGGTGAACACTGAAGCTTTCTTT.

The V and J genes are TRBV9 and TRBJ2-3, with TRBD2 identical over 11 bases. V trimming: 4 bases; J trimming: 6 bases; junction bases outside the gene matches: 10. The length of the CDR3 is 16 residues. The V gene's germline CDR1 is SGDLS and CDR2 YYNGEE. The CDR3 region has the DNA TGTGCCAGCAGCCCCTGGGATAGCGGGGGGGCTGATACGCAGTATTTT. Translated, it gives CASSPWDSGGADTQYF.

This clone has more than one count but fewer than ten. The CDR3 here is CASSLDWGTRSYEQYF. CDR3 nucleotide sequence: TGCGCCAGCAGCTTGGATTGGGGGACACGATCCTACGAGCAGTACTTC. The V gene is TRBV5-1, the J gene TRBJ2-7; TRBD1 is a possible D gene (6 bases). The V end lost 0 bases, the J end lost 1 base, and 14 bases lay between the germline ends. The CDR3 covers 16 residues. CDR1 is SGHRS, CDR2 YFSETQ, per germline.

The J gene is TRBJ2-7, the V gene TRBV28; D ambiguous. V lost 4 bases, J lost 2 bases, and 6 bases lay in between. CDR3 length: 12 amino acids. CDR1 and CDR2 (germline): MDHEN, SYDVKM. CDR3 in DNA: TGTGCCAGCAGTTATACAGCCTACGAGCAGTACTTC. Translation gives CASSYTAYEQYF.

This chain links TRBV29-1 with TRBJ2-2, with D possibly TRBD2 on 5 matching bases. V shed 5 bases and J shed 1 base, with 11 bases lying between them. Germline CDR1 is SQVTM and CDR2 is ANQGSEA. The CDR3 loop spans 14 amino acids. CDR3 in amino acids: CSVRWTGNTGELFF. Here the CDR3 DNA reads TGCAGCGTTAGGTGGACTGGGAACACCGGGGAGCTGTTTTTT.

The chain uses TRBV5-6 and TRBJ2-4; TRBD1 is a possible D gene (6 bases). The V gene lost 4 bases and the J gene lost 2 bases, with 7 bases spanning the gap. CDR1 and CDR2 from the germline V gene are SGHDT and YYEEEE. The CDR3 is 13 residues long. In nucleotides, the CDR3 is TGTGCCAGCAGCAGGGACACCAAAAACATTCAGTACTTC. Translated: CASSRDTKNIQYF.

The J gene is TRBJ1-6, the V gene TRBV7-2; the D is unclear. Germline CDR1 SGHTA, CDR2 FQGNSA. This CDR3 contains 14 residues. V was clipped by 2 bases and J by 4 bases, with 6 bases between them. The DNA for the CDR3 is TGTGCCAGCAGCTTACAGGATTATAATTCACCCCTCCACTTT. Translating it yields CASSLQDYNSPLHF.

This rearrangement joins TRBV20-1 to TRBJ1-2; D unclear. There are 11 residues in the CDR3. The germline CDR1 and CDR2 sequences are DFQATT and SNEGSKA (reference sequence). Trimming took off 3 bases at V and 1 base at J, with 3 bases between the two ends. The CDR3 here is CSASYNYGYTF. CDR3 DNA sequence: TGCAGTGCTAGTTATAACTATGGCTACACCTTC.